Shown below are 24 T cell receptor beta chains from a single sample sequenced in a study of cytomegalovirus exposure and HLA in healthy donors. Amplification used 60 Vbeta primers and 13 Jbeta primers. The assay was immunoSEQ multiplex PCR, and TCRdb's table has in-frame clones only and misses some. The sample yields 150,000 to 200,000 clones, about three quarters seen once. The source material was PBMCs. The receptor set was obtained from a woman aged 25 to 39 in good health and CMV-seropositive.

For the CDR3, the DNA is TGTGCCAGCAGCTTTACTTCTAGTGAGCAGTTCTTC. Translated: CASSFTSSEQFF. The chain combines TRBV9 with TRBJ2-1; D gene unclear. This CDR3 is built from 12 residues. CDR1 is SGDLS and CDR2 is YYNGEE in the germline V gene. V shed 4 bases and J shed 9 bases, with 11 bases lying between them.

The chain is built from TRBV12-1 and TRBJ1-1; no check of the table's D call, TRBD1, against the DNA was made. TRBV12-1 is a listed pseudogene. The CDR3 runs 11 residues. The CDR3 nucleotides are TGTGCCAGTCCCCGTTGGGCGGAAGCTTTCTTT. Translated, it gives CASPRWAEAFF.

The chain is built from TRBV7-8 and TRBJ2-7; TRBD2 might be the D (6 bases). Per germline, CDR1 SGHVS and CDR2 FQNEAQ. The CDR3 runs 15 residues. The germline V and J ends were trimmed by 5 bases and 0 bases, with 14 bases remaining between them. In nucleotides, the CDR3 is TGTGCCAGCAGCCCTCGGGAGTCGAGCTCCTACGAGCAGTACTTC. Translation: CASSPRESSSYEQYF.

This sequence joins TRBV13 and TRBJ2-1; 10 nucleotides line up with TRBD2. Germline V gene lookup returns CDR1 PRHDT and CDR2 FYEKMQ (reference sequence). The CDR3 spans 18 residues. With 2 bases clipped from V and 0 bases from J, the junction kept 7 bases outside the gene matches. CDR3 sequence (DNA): TGTGCCAGCAGCTTATTAGCGGGAGGCTCCCTCTCCTACAATGAGCAGTTCTTC. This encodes CASSLLAGGSLSYNEQFF. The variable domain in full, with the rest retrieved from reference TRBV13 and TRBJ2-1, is AAGVIQSPRHLIKEKRETATLKCYPIPRHDTVYWYQQGPGQDPQFLISFYEKMQSDKGSIPDRFSAQQFSDYHSELNMSSLELGDSALYFCASSLLAGGSLSYNEQFFGPGTRLTVL.

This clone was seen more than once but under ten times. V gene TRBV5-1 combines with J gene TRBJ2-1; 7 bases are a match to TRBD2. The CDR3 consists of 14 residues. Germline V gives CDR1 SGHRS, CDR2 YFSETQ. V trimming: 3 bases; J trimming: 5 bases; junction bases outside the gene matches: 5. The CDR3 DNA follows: TGCGCCAGCAGCTGGGGGGGTGGCGACAATGAGCAGTTCTTC. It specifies CASSWGGGDNEQFF.

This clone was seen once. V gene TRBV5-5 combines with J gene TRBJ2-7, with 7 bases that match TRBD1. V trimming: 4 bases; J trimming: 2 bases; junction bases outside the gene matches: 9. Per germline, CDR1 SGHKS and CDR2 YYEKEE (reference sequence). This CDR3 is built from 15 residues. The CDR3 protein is CASSTATGDPYEQYF. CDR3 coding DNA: TGTGCCAGCAGCACCGCCACAGGGGATCCCTACGAGCAGTACTTC.

The CDR3: CASRAGTGDSGANVLTF. The CDR3 coding sequence is TGTGCCAGCAGAGCCGGGACAGGGGACTCTGGGGCCAACGTCCTGACTTTC. The V gene is TRBV2, the J gene TRBJ2-6; 10 bases align to TRBD1. Germline V gives CDR1 SNHLY, CDR2 FYNNEI. Trimming removed 6 bases from V and 0 bases from J; junction bases left unmatched: 5. The CDR3 runs to 17 residues.

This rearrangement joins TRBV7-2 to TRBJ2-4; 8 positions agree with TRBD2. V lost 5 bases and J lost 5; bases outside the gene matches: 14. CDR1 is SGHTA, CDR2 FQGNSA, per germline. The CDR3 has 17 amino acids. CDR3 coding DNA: TGTGCCAGCAGCCTCCGAGCGGGGGTGGGCTGGGAAAACATTCAGTACTTC. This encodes CASSLRAGVGWENIQYF.

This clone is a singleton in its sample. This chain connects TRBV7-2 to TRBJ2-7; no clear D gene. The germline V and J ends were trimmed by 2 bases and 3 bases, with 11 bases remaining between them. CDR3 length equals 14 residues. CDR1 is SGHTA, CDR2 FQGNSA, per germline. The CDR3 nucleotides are TGTGCCAGCAGCTTATTCTCCCAGGACTACGAGCAGTACTTC. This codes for CASSLFSQDYEQYF.

CDR3 nucleotide sequence: TGTGCCTGGGGGACAGGGGAAAGTCGACAGCCCCAGCATTTT. Encoded protein: CAWGTGESRQPQHF. This sequence joins TRBV30 and TRBJ1-5, with 10 bases that match TRBD1. Trimming cost V 5 bases and J 7 bases; bases outside gene matches: 8. Per the germline V gene, CDR1 is GTSNPN and CDR2 is SVGIG (reference sequence). CDR3 length: 14 amino acids.

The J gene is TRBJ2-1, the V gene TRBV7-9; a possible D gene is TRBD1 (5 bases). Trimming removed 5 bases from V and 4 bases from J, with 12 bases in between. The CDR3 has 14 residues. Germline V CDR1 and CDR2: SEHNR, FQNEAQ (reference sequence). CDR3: CASSPISGYNEQFF. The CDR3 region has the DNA TGTGCCAGCAGCCCGATATCAGGGTACAATGAGCAGTTCTTC.

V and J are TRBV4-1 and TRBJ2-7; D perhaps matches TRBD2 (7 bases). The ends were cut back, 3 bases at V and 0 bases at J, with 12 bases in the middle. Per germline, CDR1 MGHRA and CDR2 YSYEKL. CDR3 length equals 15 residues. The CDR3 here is CASSQSAGHSYEQYF. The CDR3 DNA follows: TGCGCCAGCAGCCAGTCAGCGGGACACTCCTACGAGCAGTACTTC.

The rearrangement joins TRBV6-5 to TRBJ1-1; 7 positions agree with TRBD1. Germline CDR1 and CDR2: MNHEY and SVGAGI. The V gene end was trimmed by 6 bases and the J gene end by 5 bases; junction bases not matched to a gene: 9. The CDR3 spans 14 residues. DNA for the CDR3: TGTGCCAGCAGCTACAGGGGATACGGAACTGAAGCTTTCTTT. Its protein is CASSYRGYGTEAFF.

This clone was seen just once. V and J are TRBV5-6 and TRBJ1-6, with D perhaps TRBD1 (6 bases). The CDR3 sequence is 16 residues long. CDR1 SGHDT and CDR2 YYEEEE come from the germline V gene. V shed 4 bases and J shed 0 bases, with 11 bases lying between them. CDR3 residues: CASSEQGSSYNSPLHF. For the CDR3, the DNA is TGTGCCAGCAGCGAGCAGGGGAGCTCCTATAATTCACCCCTCCACTTT.

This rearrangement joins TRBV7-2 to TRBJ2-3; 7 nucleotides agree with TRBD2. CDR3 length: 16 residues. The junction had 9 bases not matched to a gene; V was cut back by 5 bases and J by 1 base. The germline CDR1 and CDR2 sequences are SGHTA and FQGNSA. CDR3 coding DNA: TGTGCCAGCAGCCGATACCTAGCGGACGGCACAGATACGCAGTATTTT. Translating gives CASSRYLADGTDTQYF.

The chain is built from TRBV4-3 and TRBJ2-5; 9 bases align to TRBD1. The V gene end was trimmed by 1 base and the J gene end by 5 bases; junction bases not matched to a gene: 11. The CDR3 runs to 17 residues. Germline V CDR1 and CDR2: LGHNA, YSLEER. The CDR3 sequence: CASSQVRTGGAAETQYF. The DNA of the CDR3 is TGCGCCAGCAGCCAAGTGCGCACAGGGGGCGCGGCGGAGACCCAGTACTTC.

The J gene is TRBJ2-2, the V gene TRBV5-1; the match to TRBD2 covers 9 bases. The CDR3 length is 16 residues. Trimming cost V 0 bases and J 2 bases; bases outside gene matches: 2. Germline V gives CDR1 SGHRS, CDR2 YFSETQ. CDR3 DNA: TGCGCCAGCAGCTTGGTTAGCGGGAGTAACACCGGGGAGCTGTTTTTT. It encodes CASSLVSGSNTGELFF. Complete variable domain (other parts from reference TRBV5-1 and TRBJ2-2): KAGVTQTPRYLIKTRGQQVTLSCSPISGHRSVSWYQQTPGQGLQFLFEYFSETQRNKGNFPGRFSGRQFSNSRSEMNVSTLELGDSALYLCASSLVSGSNTGELFFGEGSRLTVL.

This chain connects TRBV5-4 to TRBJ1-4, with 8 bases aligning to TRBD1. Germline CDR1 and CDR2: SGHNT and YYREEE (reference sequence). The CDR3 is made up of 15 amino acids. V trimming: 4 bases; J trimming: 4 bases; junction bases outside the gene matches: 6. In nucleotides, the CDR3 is TGTGCCAGCAGCCCGACAGGGGCGGGTAATGAAAAACTGTTTTTT. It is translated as CASSPTGAGNEKLFF.

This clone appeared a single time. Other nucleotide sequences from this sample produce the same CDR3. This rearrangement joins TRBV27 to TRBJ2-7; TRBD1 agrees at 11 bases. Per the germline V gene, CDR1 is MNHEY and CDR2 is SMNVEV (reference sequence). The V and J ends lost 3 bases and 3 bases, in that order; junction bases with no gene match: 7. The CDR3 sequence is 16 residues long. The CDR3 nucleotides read TGTGCCAGCAGTTTTTCGGCCGGGACAGGGGGCTACGAGCAGTACTTC. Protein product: CASSFSAGTGGYEQYF.

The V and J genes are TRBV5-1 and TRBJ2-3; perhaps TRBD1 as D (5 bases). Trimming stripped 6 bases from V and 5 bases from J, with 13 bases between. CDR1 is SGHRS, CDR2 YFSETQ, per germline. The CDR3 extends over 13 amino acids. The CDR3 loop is CASTGKVKDTQYF. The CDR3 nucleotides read TGCGCCAGCACAGGGAAGGTTAAAGATACGCAGTATTTT.

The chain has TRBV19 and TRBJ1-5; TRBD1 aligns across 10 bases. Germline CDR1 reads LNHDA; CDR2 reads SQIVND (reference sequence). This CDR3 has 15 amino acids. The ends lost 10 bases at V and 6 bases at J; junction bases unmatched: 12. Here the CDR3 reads CATRTGQGISQPQHF. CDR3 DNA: TGTGCCACCCGAACGGGACAGGGGATAAGTCAGCCCCAGCATTTT.

CDR3 amino acids: CASSPSGQGHGYTF. The CDR3 DNA reads TGTGCCAGCTCACCATCAGGACAGGGCCATGGCTACACCTTC. The rearrangement links TRBV18 to TRBJ1-2, with 8 positions matching TRBD1. Germline loops: CDR1 KGHSH, CDR2 LQKENI. The V gene end was trimmed by 2 bases and the J gene end by 6 bases; junction bases not matched to a gene: 5. The CDR3 has 14 residues.

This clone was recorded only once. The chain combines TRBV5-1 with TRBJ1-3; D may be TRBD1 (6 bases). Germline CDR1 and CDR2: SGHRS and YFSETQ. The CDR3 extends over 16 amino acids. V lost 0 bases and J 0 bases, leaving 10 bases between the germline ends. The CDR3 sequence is CASSLGDTSSGNTIYF. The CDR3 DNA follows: TGCGCCAGCAGCTTGGGGGACACGAGCTCTGGAAACACCATATATTTT.

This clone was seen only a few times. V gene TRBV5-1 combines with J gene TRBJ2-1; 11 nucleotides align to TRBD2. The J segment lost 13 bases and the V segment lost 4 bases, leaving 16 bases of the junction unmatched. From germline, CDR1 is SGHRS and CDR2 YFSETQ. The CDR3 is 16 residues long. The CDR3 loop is CASSPAGSGRVGLQFF. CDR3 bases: TGCGCCAGCAGCCCTGCGGGTAGCGGGAGGGTGGGTCTACAGTTCTTC.